Listed here are 29 T cell receptor beta chains from one sample, sequenced in a study of blood T cell repertoires in COVID-19. Sequencing was performed with immunoSEQ multiplex PCR; in TCRdb, only in-frame clones are kept and a portion is missing. The data contain about 310,000 clones, about nine tenths of them seen just once; the ten biggest clones take up under 3%. Sequenced material: peripheral blood. The source is a woman in her 30s with COVID-19, enrolled during active disease.

This chain links TRBV5-5 with TRBJ1-5, with 7 bases fitting TRBD1. CDR3 length equals 14 residues. Germline values: CDR1 SGHKS, CDR2 YYEKEE (reference sequence). Trimming removed 0 bases from V and 6 bases from J; junction bases left unmatched: 3. CDR3 sequence reads: CASSLEGAIQPQHF. CDR3 nucleotide sequence: TGTGCCAGCAGCTTGGAGGGGGCGATTCAGCCCCAGCATTTT.

The J gene is TRBJ1-1, the V gene TRBV6-5; unclear D gene. CDR3 length equals 11 residues. V was clipped by 5 bases and J by 12 bases, with 13 bases between them. The V gene's germline CDR1 is MNHEY and CDR2 SVGAGI. CDR3 amino acids: CASSLAGLSFF. The DNA of the CDR3 is TGTGCCAGCAGTCTCGCAGGCTTGTCTTTCTTT.

This clone came up a few times. This sequence joins TRBV11-2 and TRBJ2-7; D unresolved. This CDR3 is built from 16 residues. The germline CDR1 and CDR2 sequences are SGHAT and FQNNGV. Trimming left V 5 bases short and J 0 bases short, with 17 bases between. CDR3: CASSPFRSYSSYEQYF. DNA for the CDR3: TGTGCCAGCAGCCCGTTCAGGTCATACTCCTCCTACGAGCAGTACTTC.

For the CDR3, the DNA is TGTGCCAGCAGCTCTTACACCTTCCGGGGGACCCAAGAGACCCAGTACTTC. Translating it yields CASSSYTFRGTQETQYF. The chain uses TRBV5-4 and TRBJ2-5, with a weak D call TRBD2 (6 bases). V was shortened by 3 bases and J by 1 base, with 19 bases between the two germline ends. The germline V gene has CDR1 SGHNT and CDR2 YYREEE (reference sequence). The CDR3 runs 17 residues.

This chain joins TRBV11-2 and TRBJ2-3; D gene unclear. Trimming took 4 bases from V and 7 from J, leaving 12 bases between them. Germline lookup yields CDR1 SGHAT and CDR2 FQNNGV. This CDR3 has 13 residues. For the CDR3, the DNA is TGTGCCAGCAGCTCCCCGGGTCTGTATACGCAGTATTTT. Translating it yields CASSSPGLYTQYF.

The chain couples TRBV7-9 to TRBJ2-7; 7 nucleotides agree with TRBD1. The CDR3 runs 16 residues. V was pared by 3 bases and J by 0 bases, with 8 bases of the junction left unmatched. Germline V gene lookup returns CDR1 SEHNR and CDR2 FQNEAQ (reference sequence). Here the CDR3 reads CASSFVGTEPSYEQYF. The CDR3, as DNA: TGTGCCAGCAGCTTCGTAGGGACAGAACCCTCCTACGAGCAGTACTTC.

CDR3 loop: CATSGGLARNTGELFF. The CDR3 DNA reads as TGTGCCACCAGTGGGGGACTAGCGAGGAACACCGGGGAGCTGTTTTTT. The rearrangement links TRBV24-1 to TRBJ2-2; 10 nucleotides agree with TRBD2. The CDR3 has 16 amino acids. Germline V gives CDR1 KGHDR, CDR2 SFDVKD. After removal of 5 bases from V and 1 base from J, the junction contained 3 bases not matched to a gene.

V is TRBV4-2 and J is TRBJ1-2; unclear D gene. CDR1 and CDR2 from the germline V gene are LGHNA and YNFKEQ. This CDR3 contains 14 residues. V lost 1 base and J lost 3, with 9 bases in between. The CDR3 loop reads CASSQGEVDYGYTF. CDR3 nucleotides: TGTGCCAGCAGCCAAGGGGAGGTCGACTATGGCTACACCTTC.

This clone was picked up one time. The chain employs TRBV18 and TRBJ2-1; 9 bases match TRBD2. The CDR3 length is 18 residues. The germline CDR1 and CDR2 sequences are KGHSH and LQKENI. Germline trimming cut 3 bases from V and 4 bases from J; bases unmatched to any gene: 13. DNA for the CDR3: TGTGCCAGCTCACCGAATCGACTTCTAGCGGGACCATACAATGAGCAGTTCTTC. Its protein product is CASSPNRLLAGPYNEQFF.

The J gene is TRBJ2-3, the V gene TRBV2; D unresolved. Trimming took 5 bases from V and 5 from J, leaving 11 bases between them. This CDR3 is built from 13 residues. Germline V gives CDR1 SNHLY, CDR2 FYNNEI. CDR3 sequence: CASSTGLGDTQYF. CDR3 sequence (DNA): TGTGCCAGCAGTACCGGGTTAGGAGATACGCAGTATTTT.

This chain joins TRBV4-2 and TRBJ1-1; TRBD1 matches 7 bases. The CDR3 is made up of 16 amino acids. V trimming: 1 base; J trimming: 3 bases; junction bases outside the gene matches: 8. Germline-derived CDR1 and CDR2 are LGHNA and YNFKEQ. CDR3 nucleotides: TGTGCCAGCAGCCAAGCTGGAGGGACAGATTACACTGAAGCTTTCTTT. As protein: CASSQAGGTDYTEAFF.

V and J are TRBV4-1 and TRBJ1-1; 9 nucleotides line up with TRBD1. The V gene's germline CDR1 is MGHRA and CDR2 YSYEKL. V gave up 4 bases and J gave up 1 base; unmatched junction bases: 13. The CDR3 spans 18 residues. The chain's CDR3 is CASSPNRGLRLENTEAFF. CDR3 sequence (DNA): TGCGCCAGCAGCCCCAACAGGGGGCTTAGGCTCGAGAACACTGAAGCTTTCTTT.

The chain links TRBV7-9 to TRBJ2-3, with 8 bases that match TRBD1. V trimming: 5 bases; J trimming: 2 bases; junction bases outside the gene matches: 15. The germline CDR1 and CDR2 sequences are SEHNR and FQNEAQ (reference sequence). The CDR3 length is 18 residues. The CDR3 reads CASSAGQGGLSPTDTQYF. The DNA of the CDR3 is TGTGCCAGCAGCGCCGGACAGGGTGGGCTTTCCCCCACAGATACGCAGTATTTT.

V usage is TRBV5-1 and J usage is TRBJ1-1; D unresolved. CDR1 is SGHRS, CDR2 YFSETQ, per germline. With 5 bases removed from V and 4 bases from J, the gap between germline ends came to 15 bases. This CDR3 has 14 residues. CDR3 in amino acids: CASSLVAEATEAFF. Written as DNA, the CDR3 is TGCGCCAGCAGTTTAGTAGCGGAAGCCACTGAAGCTTTCTTT.

This chain uses TRBV15 with TRBJ1-3; 10 nucleotides align to TRBD1. Germline CDR1 is LNHNV and CDR2 is YYDKDF (reference sequence). CDR3 length: 15 amino acids. V trimming: 4 bases; J trimming: 6 bases; junction bases outside the gene matches: 6. The DNA of the CDR3 is TGTGCCACCAGCACTGGACAGGGGGTTGAAAACACCATATATTTT. Its protein product is CATSTGQGVENTIYF.

The chain recombines TRBV10-3 with TRBJ2-1; 11 nucleotides line up with TRBD2. The CDR3 is 16 amino acids. CDR1 and CDR2 from the germline V gene are ENHRY and SYGVKD. The trim removed 6 bases at V and 1 base at J, leaving 5 bases unmatched. CDR3 bases: TGTGCCATCAGCTGGGGACTAGCGGAATCCTACAATGAGCAGTTCTTC. The encoded protein is CAISWGLAESYNEQFF.

The chain has TRBV12-3 or TRBV12-4 and TRBJ2-5, with TRBD1 matching 10 bases. This CDR3 has 13 amino acids. The V segment lost 5 bases and the J segment 12 bases; nucleotides outside the gene matches: 9. CDR3 sequence reads: CASSVKPGTGEYF. CDR3 DNA sequence: TGTGCCAGCAGTGTTAAACCCGGGACAGGGGAGTACTTC.

This clone was counted a single time. V and J are TRBV19 and TRBJ2-2; possibly TRBD1 for D (6 bases). The germline V gene encodes CDR1 LNHDA and CDR2 SQIVND (reference sequence). The CDR3 has 15 residues. Trimming removed 1 base from V and 0 bases from J, with 6 bases in between. CDR3 in DNA: TGTGCCAGTAGTATAGGGGACACGAACACCGGGGAGCTGTTTTTT. Its protein is CASSIGDTNTGELFF. Full variable domain (outside the CDR3, taken from reference TRBV19 and TRBJ2-2): DGGITQSPKYLFRKEGQNVTLSCEQNLNHDAMYWYRQDPGQGLRLIYYSQIVNDFQKGDIAEGYSVSREKKESFPLTVTSAQKNPTAFYLCASSIGDTNTGELFFGEGSRLTVL.

This chain joins TRBV18 and TRBJ2-1, with 7 nucleotides matching TRBD1. CDR1 KGHSH and CDR2 LQKENI come from the germline V gene. The CDR3 loop spans 14 amino acids. V trimming: 7 bases; J trimming: 6 bases; junction bases outside the gene matches: 9. In DNA, the CDR3 is TGTGCCAGCTGGCCGGGACAGCCAAGCAATGAGCAGTTCTTC. It specifies CASWPGQPSNEQFF.

The chain links TRBV9 to TRBJ1-1; tentatively, D is TRBD1 (5 bases). Germline CDR1 is SGDLS and CDR2 is YYNGEE. The CDR3 sequence is 16 residues long. With 4 bases removed from V and 1 base from J, the gap between germline ends came to 17 bases. This chain's CDR3 is CASSPHVGQKNTEAFF. In DNA, the CDR3 is TGTGCCAGCAGCCCCCACGTGGGGCAGAAGAACACTGAAGCTTTCTTT. The full variable domain, completed using reference TRBV9 and TRBJ1-1, is DSGVTQTPKHLITATGQRVTLRCSPRSGDLSVYWYQQSLDQGLQFLIQYYNGEERAKGNILERFSAQQFPDLHSELNLSSLELGDSALYFCASSPHVGQKNTEAFFGQGTRLTVV.

J is TRBJ2-1 and V is TRBV5-4; D might be TRBD2 (5 bases). Germline-derived CDR1 and CDR2 are SGHNT and YYREEE (reference sequence). V gave up 0 bases and J gave up 7 bases, with 14 bases separating them. This CDR3 has 15 residues. The CDR3 here is CASSLDGAGWNEQFF. In DNA, the CDR3 is TGTGCCAGCAGCTTGGACGGCGCGGGTTGGAATGAGCAGTTCTTC.

The chain links TRBV5-1 to TRBJ1-1; D unresolved. The V end lost 1 base, the J end lost 5 bases, and 6 bases lay between the germline ends. Germline V CDR1 and CDR2: SGHRS, YFSETQ. This CDR3 spans 12 amino acids. The chain's CDR3 is CASSLPGTEAFF. CDR3 DNA: TGCGCCAGCAGCTTGCCGGGAACTGAAGCTTTCTTT. The complete variable domain, with remaining parts taken from reference TRBV5-1 and TRBJ1-1, reads KAGVTQTPRYLIKTRGQQVTLSCSPISGHRSVSWYQQTPGQGLQFLFEYFSETQRNKGNFPGRFSGRQFSNSRSEMNVSTLELGDSALYLCASSLPGTEAFFGQGTRLTVV.

The rearrangement links TRBV11-3 to TRBJ2-2; D is possibly TRBD1 (6 bases). The CDR3 has 12 residues. Deletions cut 5 bases from V and 9 bases from J, with 10 bases between. CDR1 is SGHNT and CDR2 is YENEEA in the germline V gene. The CDR3 loop reads CASSRTERELFF. The CDR3, as DNA: TGTGCCAGCAGCAGGACAGAGCGGGAGCTGTTTTTT.

This chain uses TRBV5-1 with TRBJ2-1; 9 positions match TRBD2. Germline V gene data show CDR1 as SGHRS and CDR2 as YFSETQ. The CDR3 has 16 amino acids. The trim removed 0 bases at V and 5 bases at J, leaving 6 bases unmatched. CDR3 amino acids: CASSLALAGLNNEQFF. The CDR3 DNA reads TGCGCCAGCAGCTTGGCCCTAGCGGGATTAAACAATGAGCAGTTCTTC.

J is TRBJ2-5 and V is TRBV10-2; TRBD1 aligns across 7 bases. The CDR3 runs to 13 residues. V was clipped by 7 bases and J by 7 bases; unmatched bases: 9. In germline, CDR1 is WSHSY, CDR2 SAAADI. The CDR3 reads CASTQTGVGTQYF. In nucleotides, the CDR3 is TGCGCCAGCACCCAAACAGGGGTCGGGACCCAGTACTTC.

The gene calls are TRBV5-1 and TRBJ1-1; no clear D. Trimming shortened V by 0 bases and J by 1 base, and 7 bases separated the two germline ends. The CDR3 length is 14 residues. The V gene's germline CDR1 is SGHRS and CDR2 YFSETQ. The CDR3 region has the DNA TGCGCCAGCAGCTTGGGGCCTTCGAACACTGAAGCTTTCTTT. This sequence encodes CASSLGPSNTEAFF.

The chain has TRBV27 and TRBJ1-6; 9 positions agree with TRBD1. This CDR3 has 16 amino acids. CDR1 and CDR2 from the germline V gene are MNHEY and SMNVEV (reference sequence). Trimming cost V 5 bases and J 7 bases; bases outside gene matches: 9. DNA of the CDR3: TGTGCCAGCAGTGCCCTAAGGGACAGGGCAAATTCACCCCTCCACTTT. As protein: CASSALRDRANSPLHF.

The J gene is TRBJ1-3, the V gene TRBV20-1; no definite D call. The CDR3 is made up of 15 amino acids. V lost 3 bases and J 0 bases, leaving 12 bases between the germline ends. Germline V CDR1 and CDR2: DFQATT, SNEGSKA (reference sequence). The CDR3 DNA sequence: TGCAGTGCTAGTTCGGTGTCAAGCTCTGGAAACACCATATATTTT. Encoded protein: CSASSVSSSGNTIYF.

This rearrangement joins TRBV6-4 to TRBJ2-7; possible D gene TRBD2, 7 bases. Trimming took 6 bases from V and 2 from J, leaving 17 bases between them. The germline V gene has CDR1 MRHNA and CDR2 SNTAGT. CDR3 length equals 15 residues. CDR3 in amino acids: CASSVNWGGPYEQYF. CDR3 DNA: TGTGCCAGCAGCGTCAATTGGGGGGGGCCCTACGAGCAGTACTTC.